The present T cell receptor (beta chain) was sequenced within a study of blood T cell repertoires in COVID-19. Study summary: The United States, Italy and Spain provided the acute and convalescent COVID-19 samples.

CDR1 is SEHNR and CDR2 is FQNEAQ in the germline V gene (reference sequence). The CDR3 covers 11 residues. Deletions cut 4 bases from V and 7 bases from J, with 5 bases between. Clones were read by immunoSEQ multiplex PCR, and TCRdb kept only the in-frame ones, dropping some. The table lists over 95,000 clones, 85% to 90% of them singletons. The chain combines TRBV7-9 with TRBJ2-1; D call uncertain. Sequenced material: peripheral blood. The source of this sequence is a woman aged 50 to 60 with acute or convalescent COVID-19. CDR3 coding DNA: TGTGCCAGCAGCTACACAAATGAGCAGTTCTTC. Its translation: CASSYTNEQFF.